The present entry profiles one T cell receptor (beta chain) with its context. Its specific antigen is unknown. The record has no base qualities; no much larger clone is one base away. TCRbeta CDR3 regions were amplified from genomic DNA by means of the immunoSEQ Assay, a bias-controlled multiplex PCR. As for the original processing: The number of nucleated cells in each sample was estimated from the amplification of reference gene primers within the assay. To quantify the absolute abundance of each unique TCRbeta CDR3 rearrangement, sequence reads were collapsed and filtered. For each sample, productive Simpson clonality was calculated as the square root of Simpson's diversity index over productive rearrangements. The immuneACCESS repertoire file appears here via TCRdb, limited to in-frame rearrangements. These files lack a portion of the clones; in checked studies, under half of the deficit traces to unresolved V genes, and the cause of the others is not known. V and J calls and clone size are as listed in that table; D and trimming were resolved from the DNA. Across this sample there are around 300,000 clones, with 90% seen only once. The top ten clonotypes cover more than 6% of the sample.

This sample was included in a study of blood T cell repertoires in COVID-19 (TCRdb year 2020). A note on the overall study: Collaborator samples came from the United States, Italy and Spain and covered acute and convalescent phases of COVID-19. The samples were drawn from two sources: the first 160 participants of the ongoing ImmuneRACE study, and 1,000 to 1,500 subjects contributed by 6 global collaborators. Where available, HLA class I and class II types were obtained from metadata supplied by the sample provider rather than from assay-based typing. The material from the prospective study consisted of cDNA or gDNA derived from T cells, B-cell-depleted T cells, or PBMCs. The sample metadata nearly always contained a de-identified subject ID, COVID-19 status, age in years and sex. A freely available public database, intended as a resource for researchers studying the immune response to SARS-CoV-2, is where the repertoires were released. Subjects who had been exposed to COVID-19, were actively infected with it, or had recovered from it provided the deeply sampled blood TCRbeta repertoires that made up the dataset. The paper as a whole reports these results and caveats: Clinical and demographic metadata were provided uncurated, with the amount varying by source and participant.

One collaborating source in Seattle enrolled patients while the patients were actively infected and followed the patients over time throughout the course of disease. The collaborating institutions used their own protocols to collect whole blood in K2EDTA tubes. For TCRbeta analysis, collaborators shipped samples in one of three forms: frozen whole blood, isolated PBMCs, or DNA extracted from either of those sample types. V sheds 2 bases and J sheds 1 base, leaving 8 bases between their ends. As encoded in the germline V gene (reference sequence), CDR1 is LGHDT while CDR2 is YNNKEL. The CDR3 measures 14 amino acids from cysteine to phenylalanine. Kept here is only the CDR3 DNA, which spans 42 bases and is read in frame from base 1.

Sequencing was performed on peripheral blood. The clonotype originates from a woman younger than 45 with COVID-19, enrolled during active disease. This chain joins TRBV3-1 (or the pseudogene TRBV3-2) to TRBJ1-1; tentative D gene TRBD1, with 5 bases matching. Here is the DNA: TGTGCCAGCAGCCAACACGACAGGAACACTGAAGCTTTCTTT. This translates into CASSQHDRNTEAFF.